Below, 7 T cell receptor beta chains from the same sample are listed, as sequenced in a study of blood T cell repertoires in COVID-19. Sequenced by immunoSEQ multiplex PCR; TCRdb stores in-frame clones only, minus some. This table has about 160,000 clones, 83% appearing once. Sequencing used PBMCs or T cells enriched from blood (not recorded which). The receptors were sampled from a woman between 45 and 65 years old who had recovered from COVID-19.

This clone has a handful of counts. The CDR3 protein is CASSPRAHRGQDTGELFF. The CDR3 DNA reads TGTGCCAGCAGTCCCCGTGCCCACCGGGGACAGGACACCGGGGAGCTGTTTTTT. This rearrangement joins TRBV6-2 or TRBV6-3 to TRBJ2-2; 8 bases agree with TRBD1. There are 18 residues in the CDR3. The germline CDR1 and CDR2 sequences are MNHEY and SVGEGT. The ends lost 5 bases at V and 3 bases at J; junction bases unmatched: 14.

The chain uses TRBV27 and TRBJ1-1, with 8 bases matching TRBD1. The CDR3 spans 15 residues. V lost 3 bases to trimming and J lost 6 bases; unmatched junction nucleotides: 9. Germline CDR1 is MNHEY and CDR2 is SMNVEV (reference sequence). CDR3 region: CASSFRGRGQAEAFF. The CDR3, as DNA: TGTGCCAGCAGTTTCCGGGGCAGGGGGCAGGCTGAAGCTTTCTTT.

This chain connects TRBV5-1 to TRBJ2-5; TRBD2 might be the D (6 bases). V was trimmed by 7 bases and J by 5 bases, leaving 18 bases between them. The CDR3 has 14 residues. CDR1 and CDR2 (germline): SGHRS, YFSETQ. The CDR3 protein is CASARGGSGETQYF. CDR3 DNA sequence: TGCGCCAGCGCCCGGGGAGGTTCCGGGGAGACCCAGTACTTC.

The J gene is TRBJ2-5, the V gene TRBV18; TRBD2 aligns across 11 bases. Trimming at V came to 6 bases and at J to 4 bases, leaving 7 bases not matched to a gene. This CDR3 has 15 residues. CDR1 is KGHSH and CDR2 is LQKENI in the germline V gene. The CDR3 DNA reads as TGTGCCAGCTCCCCTACTAGCGGGGGAGGAGAGACCCAGTACTTC. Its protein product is CASSPTSGGGETQYF.

The CDR3 spells CASSPLEGRNEQFF. The CDR3 DNA reads TGTGCCAGCTCACCATTGGAGGGAAGGAATGAGCAGTTCTTC. V usage is TRBV18 and J usage is TRBJ2-1, with D tentatively TRBD2 (6 bases). This CDR3 comprises 14 residues. Germline-derived CDR1 and CDR2 are KGHSH and LQKENI. V was trimmed by 2 bases and J by 7 bases, leaving 12 bases between them.

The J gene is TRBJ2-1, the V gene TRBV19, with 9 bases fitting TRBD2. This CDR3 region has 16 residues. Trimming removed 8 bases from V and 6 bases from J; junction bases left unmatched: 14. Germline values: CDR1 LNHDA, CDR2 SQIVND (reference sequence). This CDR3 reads CASDPFGGGAGNEQFF. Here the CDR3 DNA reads TGTGCCAGTGACCCCTTTGGCGGGGGGGCCGGCAATGAGCAGTTCTTC. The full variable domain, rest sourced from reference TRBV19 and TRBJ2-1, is DGGITQSPKYLFRKEGQNVTLSCEQNLNHDAMYWYRQDPGQGLRLIYYSQIVNDFQKGDIAEGYSVSREKKESFPLTVTSAQKNPTAFYLCASDPFGGGAGNEQFFGPGTRLTVL.

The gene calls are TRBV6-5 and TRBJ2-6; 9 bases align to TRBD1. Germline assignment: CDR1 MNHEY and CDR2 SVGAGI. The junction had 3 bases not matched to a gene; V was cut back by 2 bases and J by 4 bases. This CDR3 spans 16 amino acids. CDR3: CASSYGGQGGANVLTF. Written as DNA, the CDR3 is TGTGCCAGCAGTTACGGCGGACAGGGGGGGGCCAACGTCCTGACTTTC.